Each of the 6 T cell receptor beta chains below was sequenced from the same sample in a study of molecular identifiers for immune sequencing clone quantification. A single record per CDR3 protein comes from TCRdb applying MiXCR to the PCR reads. The repertoire holds some 680,000 distinct CDR3 sequences, over 25% seen once, with approximately 0.75% in the top ten. The sample taken for sequencing was naive CD8+ T cells from blood, with Jurkat cell RNA spiked in. Subset described: FACS-sorted CD8+CD4-CCR7+CD45RA+ naive T cells. These receptors originate from a human donor in good health. Some libraries in this study had Jurkat cell RNA spiked in.

The chain employs TRBV14 and TRBJ2-2; D unclear. This CDR3 has 16 amino acids. The germline V gene has CDR1 SGHDN and CDR2 FVKESK. The V gene lost 0 bases and the J gene lost 5 bases, with 13 bases spanning the gap. Written as DNA, the CDR3 is TGTGCCAGCAGCCAAGACTCCTGGACGGAAACCGGGGAGCTGTTTTTT. The encoded protein is CASSQDSWTETGELFF.

Remarks on this clonotype: The junction shows a germline mismatch at one end, possibly a read error. The V and J genes are TRBV11-2 and TRBJ2-7; D uncertain. The CDR3 totals 13 residues. The germline V gene has CDR1 SGHAT and CDR2 FQNNGV. The CDR3 DNA reads as TGTGCCAGCCGCTTCTCCCGGCCCTACGAGCAGTACTTC. Translation: CASRFSRPYEQYF. Full variable domain (missing parts from reference TRBV11-2 and TRBJ2-7): EAGVAQSPRYKIIEKRQSVAFWCNPISGHATLYWYQQILGQGPKLLIQFQNNGVVDDSQLPKDRFSAERLKGVDSTLKIQPAKLEDSAVYLCASRFSRPYEQYFGPGTRLTVT.

Regarding this clonotype: This may come from a read error, since a much larger clone is one base off. The chain has TRBV7-9 and TRBJ1-2, with D hard to call. This CDR3 has 15 residues. Per the germline V gene, CDR1 is SEHNR and CDR2 is FQNEAQ (reference sequence). The CDR3 spells CASSLATDNVYGNTF. In DNA, the CDR3 is TGTGCCAGCAGCTTAGCTACCGATAACGTCTATGGCAACACCTTC.

In the case of this clonotype: This CDR3 is missing its conserved last phenylalanine or tryptophan, likely due to a read error. V gene TRBV11-2 combines with J gene TRBJ2-3; D possibly corresponds to TRBD2 (5 bases). Germline loops: CDR1 SGHAT, CDR2 FQNNGV. This CDR3 contains 13 residues. V was clipped by 2 bases and J by 9 bases, with 12 bases between them. The DNA of the CDR3 is TGTGCCAGCAGCTTACATAGCGAGGGCACGCAGTATTTA. Protein: CASSLHSEGTQYL.

Comments on this clonotype: The junction differs from germline at one of its ends, possibly a read error. J is TRBJ1-1 and V is TRBV7-6, with no clear D. Looked up from germline, CDR1 is SGHVS and CDR2 is FNYEAQ. CDR3 length: 15 residues. CDR3 coding DNA: TGTGGCAGCAGCTTAGATGCGGGCAAGAACACTGAAGCTTTCTTT. Encoded protein: CGSSLDAGKNTEAFF.

This clonotype was observed at least ten times. This chain uses TRBV12-3 or TRBV12-4 with TRBJ1-5; 7 bases fit TRBD1. The CDR3 is made up of 17 amino acids. The V gene end was trimmed by 5 bases and the J gene end by 0 bases; junction bases not matched to a gene: 10. The CDR3 reads CASSQSRDRNSNQPQHF. CDR3 in DNA: TGTGCCAGCAGTCAAAGCCGGGACAGAAATAGCAATCAGCCCCAGCATTTT.